This T cell receptor beta chain came from a study of OX40 agonist ivuxolimab in advanced cancers. Study context: As their treatment, patients were administered ivuxolimab, an agonistic anti-OX40 (CD134) antibody. Broader study findings: Among the least clonally expanded were partial responders at 0.1-3.0 mg/kg. By week 6 at 0.1 to 3.0 mg/kg, blood CD4+ and CD8+ T cells had expanded clonally.

CDR1 GTSNPN and CDR2 SVGIG come from the germline V gene (reference sequence). Losses at the gene ends were 1 base for V and 7 bases for J; bases not matched to a gene: 9. The CDR3 runs to 14 residues. A note on this clone: What it binds is not known.

Here immunoSEQ multiplex PCR was the method, and the copy in TCRdb shows in-frame clones only, minus some. The profile shows some 98,000 clones, roughly 90% of them singletons. The sequencing used CD4+ or CD8+ T cells sorted from blood, collected in a trial of the OX40 agonist ivuxolimab. The chain couples TRBV30 to TRBJ1-2, with TRBD1 identical over 7 bases. This receptor was obtained from an adult with an advanced solid tumor such as melanoma, head and neck, liver or kidney cancer. The DNA for the CDR3 is TGTGCCTGGAGTGCAAACAGGGGTGAAGGTGGCTACACCTTC. Protein sequence: CAWSANRGEGGYTF.